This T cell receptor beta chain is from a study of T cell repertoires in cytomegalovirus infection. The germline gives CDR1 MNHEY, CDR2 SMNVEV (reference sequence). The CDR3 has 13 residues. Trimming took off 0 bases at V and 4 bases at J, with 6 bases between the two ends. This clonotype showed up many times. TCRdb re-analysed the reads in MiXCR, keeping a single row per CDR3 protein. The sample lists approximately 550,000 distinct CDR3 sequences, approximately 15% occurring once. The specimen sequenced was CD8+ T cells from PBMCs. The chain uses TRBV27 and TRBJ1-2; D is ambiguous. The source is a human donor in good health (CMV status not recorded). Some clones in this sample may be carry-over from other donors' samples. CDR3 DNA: TGTGCCAGCAGTTTATCGATAGCCTATGGCTACACCTTC. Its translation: CASSLSIAYGYTF.